This is a list of T cell receptor beta chains from one sample in a study of CD8 T cells in ankylosing spondylitis. TCRdb fed the 5' RACE reads into MiXCR, producing one record per CDR3 protein. The data hold approximately 520,000 distinct CDR3 sequences, with over 4% observed a single time. Sequenced input: blood, either unsorted or a sorted T cell fraction (not recorded which). These receptors all stem from a male donor with ankylosing spondylitis. CDR3s include the opening cysteine and the closing phenylalanine or tryptophan. The order of the fields is clone size, J gene, V gene, D gene, CDR3 DNA, CDR3 protein. A D gene is named only where the DNA matches it firmly. Some rows mark clone size as missing; the rest say once, few, many or name a class of expanded clone.

>many|TRBJ2-7|TRBV4-3|-
TGCGCCAGCAGCCAAGATTGGCAGGGGTTGGTCGAGCAGTACTTC
CASSQDWQGLVEQYF
>few|TRBJ2-1|TRBV19|-
TGTGCCAGTAGTACGAGCGGACTATCCTACAATGAGCAGTTCTTC
CASSTSGLSYNEQFF
>-|TRBJ1-1|TRBV5-6|-
TGTGCCAGCAGCTGGCGGGCCACAGAAATGAACACTGAAGCTTTCTTT
CASSWRATEMNTEAFF
>many|TRBJ2-2|TRBV12-3/TRBV12-4|TRBD1
TGTGCCAGCAGCATGGGACAGGGGACGGGGAACACCGGGGAGCTGTTTTTT
CASSMGQGTGNTGELFF
>many|TRBJ2-7|TRBV6-5|TRBD1
TGTGCCAGCAGTTACCCGGACAGGGCGTACGAGCAGTACTTC
CASSYPDRAYEQYF
>many|TRBJ2-1|TRBV20-1|-
TGCAGTGCTAGGGAGTACAATGAGCAGTTCTTC
CSAREYNEQFF
>many|TRBJ2-6|TRBV5-5|-
TGTGCCAGCAGTTCCTACAGCTCTGGGGCCAACGTCCTGACTTTC
CASSSYSSGANVLTF
>many|TRBJ1-2|TRBV5-1|-
TGCGCCAGCAGCCCTGACAGGCCACAACTCTATGGCTACACCTTC
CASSPDRPQLYGYTF
>many|TRBJ2-3|TRBV20-1|TRBD2
TGCAGTGCTAGAGGCCCAGCGGGAGACACAGATACGCAGTATTTT
CSARGPAGDTDTQYF
>few|TRBJ2-7|TRBV11-2|-
TGTGCCAGCAGCCTCAACCGGGACGGGGAAGCCTACGAGCAGTACTTC
CASSLNRDGEAYEQYF
>many|TRBJ2-4|TRBV7-9|-
TGTGCCAGCAGCTTGTTGGACGCGACCAAAAACATTCAGTACTTC
CASSLLDATKNIQYF
>-|TRBJ2-6|TRBV7-9|-
TGTGCCAGCAGCCCAAGACTAGGCGGGTCTGGGGCCAACGTCCTGACTTTC
CASSPRLGGSGANVLTF
>-|TRBJ2-7|TRBV4-3|TRBD1
TGCGCCAGCAGCCAGGGACAGGGGGCCACCTACGAGCAGTACTTC
CASSQGQGATYEQYF
>many|TRBJ2-1|TRBV5-1|-
TGCGCCAGCAGGGGGGGCCAGGGTTTCGATGAGCAGTTCTTC
CASRGGQGFDEQFF
>many|TRBJ2-7|TRBV5-1|-
TGCGCCAGCAGCTTGGGGGACGCGGCATACGAGCAGTACTTC
CASSLGDAAYEQYF
>many|TRBJ1-1|TRBV7-2|TRBD1
TGTGCCAGCAGCGTAAACCGGGACAGGGGAACAACTTTCTTT
CASSVNRDRGTTFF
>few|TRBJ1-6|TRBV7-2|TRBD1
TGTGCCAGCAGCTTAGTAGGACAGGGATATTCACCCCTCCACTTT
CASSLVGQGYSPLHF